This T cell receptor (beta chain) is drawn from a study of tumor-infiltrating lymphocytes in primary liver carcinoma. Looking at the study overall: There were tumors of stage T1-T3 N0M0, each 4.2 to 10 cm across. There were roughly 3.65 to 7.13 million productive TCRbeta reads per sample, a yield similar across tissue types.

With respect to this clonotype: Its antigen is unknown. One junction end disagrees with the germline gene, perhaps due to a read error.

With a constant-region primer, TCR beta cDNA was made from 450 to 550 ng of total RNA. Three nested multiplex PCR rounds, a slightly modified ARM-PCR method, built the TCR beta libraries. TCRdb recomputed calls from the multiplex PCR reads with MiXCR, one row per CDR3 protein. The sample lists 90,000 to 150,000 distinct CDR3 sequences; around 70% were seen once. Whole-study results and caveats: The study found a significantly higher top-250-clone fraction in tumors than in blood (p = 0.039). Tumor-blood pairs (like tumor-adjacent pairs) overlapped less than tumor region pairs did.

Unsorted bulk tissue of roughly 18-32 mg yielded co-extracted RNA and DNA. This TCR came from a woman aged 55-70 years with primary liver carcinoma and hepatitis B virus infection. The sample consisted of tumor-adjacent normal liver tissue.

The CDR3 loop reads CTRSPRWGPYNKQFF. The CDR3 nucleotides are TGTACCAGAAGCCCCCGATGGGGACCGTACAATAAGCAGTTCTTC. V and J are TRBV11-3 and TRBJ2-1; D is possibly TRBD1 or TRBD2 (5 bases each). Germline V CDR1 and CDR2: SGHNT, YENEEA. The CDR3 is 15 residues long.